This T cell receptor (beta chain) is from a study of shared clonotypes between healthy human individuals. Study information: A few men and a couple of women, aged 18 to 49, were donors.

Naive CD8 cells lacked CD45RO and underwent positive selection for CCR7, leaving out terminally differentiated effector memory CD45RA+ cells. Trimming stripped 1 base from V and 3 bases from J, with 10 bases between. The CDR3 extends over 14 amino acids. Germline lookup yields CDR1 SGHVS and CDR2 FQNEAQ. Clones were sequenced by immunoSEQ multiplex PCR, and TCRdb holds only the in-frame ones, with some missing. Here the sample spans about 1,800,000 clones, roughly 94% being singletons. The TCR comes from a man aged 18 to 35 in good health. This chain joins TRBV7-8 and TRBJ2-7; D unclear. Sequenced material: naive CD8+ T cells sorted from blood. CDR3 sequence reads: CASSLGANGYEQYF. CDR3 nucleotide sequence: TGTGCCAGCAGCTTAGGGGCCAACGGCTACGAGCAGTACTTC.